This TCR beta chain derives from a study of blood T cell repertoires in COVID-19. The overall study: Specimens from acute and convalescent COVID-19 originated in the United States, Italy and Spain. Sources were T cells, B-cell-depleted T cells, or PBMCs; the material itself was cDNA or gDNA.

Original handling: Researchers report that nucleated cell counts were estimated from reference gene primer amplification. The data were produced by immunoSEQ multiplex PCR, yet TCRdb's version contains in-frame clones alone and is incomplete. That table furnishes V, J and clone size, whereas the DNA furnished D and trimming. The data contain approximately 88,000 clones, around 90% of them singletons. The ends lost 0 bases at V and 5 bases at J; junction bases unmatched: 10. The germline V gene has CDR1 LGHNA and CDR2 YNFKEQ. The CDR3 spans 17 residues. The receptor comes from a woman between 45 and 65 years old in a cohort sampled during active COVID-19. The specimen was peripheral blood. This chain joins TRBV4-2 and TRBJ2-7; 10 bases line up with TRBD2. CDR3 bases: TGTGCCAGCAGCCAAGATGCTAGCGGGAGCTCGTTCAACGAGCAGTACTTC. Amino acid sequence: CASSQDASGSSFNEQYF.